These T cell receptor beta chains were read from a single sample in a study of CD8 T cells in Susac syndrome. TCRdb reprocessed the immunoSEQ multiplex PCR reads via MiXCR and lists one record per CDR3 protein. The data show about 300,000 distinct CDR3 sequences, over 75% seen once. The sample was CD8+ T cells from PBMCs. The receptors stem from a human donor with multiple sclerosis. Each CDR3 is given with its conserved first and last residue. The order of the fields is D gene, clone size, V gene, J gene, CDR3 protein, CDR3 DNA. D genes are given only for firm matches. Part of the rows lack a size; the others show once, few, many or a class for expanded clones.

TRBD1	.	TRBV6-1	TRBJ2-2	CASSRQGDLGDGELFF	TGTGCCAGCAGTAGACAGGGGGACCTTGGGGACGGGGAGCTGTTTTTT
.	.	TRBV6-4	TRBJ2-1	CASSDSGDSYNEQFF	TGTGCCAGCAGTGACTCTGGAGATTCCTACAATGAGCAGTTCTTC
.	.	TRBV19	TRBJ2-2	CASSPGQSTGELFF	TGTGCCAGTAGTCCCGGACAGAGCACCGGGGAGCTGTTTTTT
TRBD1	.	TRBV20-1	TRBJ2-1	CSAPDRGLSYNEQFF	TGCAGTGCCCCCGACAGGGGGCTCTCCTACAATGAGCAGTTCTTC
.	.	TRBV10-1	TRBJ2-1	CASSESQGTASNEQFF	TGCGCCAGCAGTGAGTCCCAGGGGACGGCATCCAATGAGCAGTTCTTC
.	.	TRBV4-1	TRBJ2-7	CASSQESPNGGRTYEQYF	TGCGCCAGCAGCCAAGAATCTCCCAACGGGGGGCGTACCTACGAGCAGTACTTC
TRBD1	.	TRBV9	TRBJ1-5	CASSANSGGQPQHF	TGTGCCAGCAGCGCGAACTCAGGGGGACAGCCCCAGCATTTT
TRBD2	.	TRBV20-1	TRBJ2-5	CSARAGGQQETQYF	TGCAGTGCTAGAGCGGGGGGGCAGCAAGAGACCCAGTACTTC
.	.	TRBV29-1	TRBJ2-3	CSVEAPPGRGAPTDTQYF	TGCAGCGTTGAAGCCCCCCCCGGGCGGGGTGCTCCCACAGATACGCAGTATTTT
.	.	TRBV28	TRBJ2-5	CASSKIPGPPEETQYF	TGTGCCAGCAGTAAAATACCGGGACCCCCAGAAGAGACCCAGTACTTC
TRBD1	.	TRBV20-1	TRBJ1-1	CSASPPRDRVTEAFF	TGCAGTGCTAGCCCCCCCCGGGACAGGGTCACTGAAGCTTTCTTT
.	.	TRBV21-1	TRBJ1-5	CAKVKGPSNQPQHF	TGTGCCAAAGTGAAGGGCCCTAGCAATCAGCCCCAGCATTTT
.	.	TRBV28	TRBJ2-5	CASTTTRGETQYF	TGTGCCAGCACAACCACAAGGGGGGAGACCCAGTACTTC
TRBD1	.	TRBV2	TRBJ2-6	CASRGTVRFSGANVLTF	TGTGCCAGCAGGGGGACAGTGAGATTCTCTGGGGCCAACGTCCTGACTTTC
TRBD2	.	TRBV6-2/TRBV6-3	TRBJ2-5	CASNFLLAGLGETQYF	TGTGCCAGCAATTTTCTCCTAGCGGGCTTGGGAGAGACCCAGTACTTC
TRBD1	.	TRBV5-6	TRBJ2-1	CASSERDRGLLDEQFF	TGTGCCAGCAGCGAACGGGACAGGGGGCTTCTGGATGAGCAGTTCTTC
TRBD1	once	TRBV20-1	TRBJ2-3	CSARDRGQSTDTQYF	TGCAGTGCTAGAGATAGGGGACAGAGCACAGATACGCAGTATTTT
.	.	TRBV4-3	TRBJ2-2	CASSQAKGGTGELFF	TGCGCCAGCAGCCAAGCGAAGGGGGGGACCGGGGAGCTGTTTTTT
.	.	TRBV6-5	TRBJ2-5	CASSELATHETQYF	TGTGCCAGCAGTGAGCTAGCGACCCATGAGACCCAGTACTTC
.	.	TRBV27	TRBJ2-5	CASSSSGPWETQYF	TGTGCCAGCAGTTCCTCGGGCCCTTGGGAGACCCAGTACTTC
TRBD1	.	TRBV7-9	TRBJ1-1	CASSLIGRTGIGTEAFF	TGTGCCAGCAGCTTAATCGGAAGGACAGGGATCGGCACTGAAGCTTTCTTT
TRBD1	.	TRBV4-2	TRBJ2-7	CASSAGGLYEQYF	TGTGCCAGCAGCGCAGGGGGTTTGTACGAGCAGTACTTC
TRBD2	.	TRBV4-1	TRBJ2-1	CASSQEETSGYNEQFF	TGCGCCAGCAGCCAAGAGGAGACTAGCGGCTACAATGAGCAGTTCTTC
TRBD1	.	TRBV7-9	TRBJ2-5	CASSLALRDSARAQETQYF	TGTGCCAGCAGCTTAGCGCTACGGGACAGCGCCCGGGCACAAGAGACCCAGTACTTC
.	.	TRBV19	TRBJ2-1	CASSMGHGYNEQFF	TGTGCCAGTAGTATGGGCCACGGCTACAATGAGCAGTTCTTC
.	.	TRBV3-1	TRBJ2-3	CASSQGNGGLFADTQYF	TGTGCCAGCAGCCAAGGAAACGGGGGACTCTTCGCAGATACGCAGTATTTT
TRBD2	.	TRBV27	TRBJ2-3	CASSISGASTDTQYF	TGTGCCAGCAGTATTAGCGGGGCTAGCACAGATACGCAGTATTTT
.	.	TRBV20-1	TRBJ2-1	CSANREMSYNEQFF	TGCAGTGCTAACCGGGAGATGTCCTACAATGAGCAGTTCTTC
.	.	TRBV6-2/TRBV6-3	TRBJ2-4	CASSYWPPDPSSADIQYF	TGTGCCAGCAGTTACTGGCCCCCGGACCCTAGTTCGGCGGACATTCAGTACTTC
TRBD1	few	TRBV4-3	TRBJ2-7	CASSSSRDRGLSEQYF	TGCGCCAGCAGCTCGAGCCGGGACAGGGGGCTCTCCGAGCAGTACTTC
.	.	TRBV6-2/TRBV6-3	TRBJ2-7	CASSYGFSYEQYF	TGTGCCAGCAGTTACGGGTTTTCCTACGAGCAGTACTTC
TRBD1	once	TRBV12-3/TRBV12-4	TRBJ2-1	CASIQDRVINEQFF	TGTGCCAGCATCCAGGACAGGGTGATCAATGAGCAGTTCTTC
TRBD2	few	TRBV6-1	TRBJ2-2	CATQTSGENTGELFF	TGTGCCACCCAGACTAGCGGGGAGAACACCGGGGAGCTGTTTTTT
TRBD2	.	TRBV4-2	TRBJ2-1	CASSQVREQWNEQFF	TGTGCCAGCAGCCAAGTGCGGGAGCAGTGGAATGAGCAGTTCTTC
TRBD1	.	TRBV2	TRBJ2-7	CAIRGQTSYEQYF	TGTGCCATCCGGGGACAGACATCCTACGAGCAGTACTTC
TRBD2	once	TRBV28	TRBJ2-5	CASSLTAGGLETQYF	TGTGCCAGCAGTTTAACAGCGGGAGGTCTGGAGACCCAGTACTTC
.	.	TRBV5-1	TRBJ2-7	CASRIGTAVSYEQYF	TGCGCCAGCAGGATTGGGACTGCCGTCTCCTACGAGCAGTACTTC
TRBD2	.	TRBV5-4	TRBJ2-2	CASSHSGSGELFF	TGTGCCAGCAGTCATAGCGGGAGCGGGGAGCTGTTTTTT
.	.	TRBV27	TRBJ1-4	CASSSSPINEKLFF	TGTGCCAGCAGTTCCAGCCCCATTAATGAAAAACTGTTTTTT
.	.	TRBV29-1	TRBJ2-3	CSVEDRQQGFSTDTQYF	TGCAGCGTTGAAGACCGGCAACAGGGCTTTAGCACAGATACGCAGTATTTT
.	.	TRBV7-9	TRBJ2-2	CASSLVGRAVGELFF	TGTGCCAGCAGCTTAGTAGGCCGAGCCGTCGGGGAGCTGTTTTTT
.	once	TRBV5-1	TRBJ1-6	CASSVYRDLNSPLHF	TGCGCCAGCAGCGTCTACAGGGATTTAAATTCACCCCTCCACTTT
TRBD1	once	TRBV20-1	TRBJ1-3	CSASGQGIKNTIYF	TGCAGTGCTTCGGGACAGGGGATAAAGAACACCATATATTTT
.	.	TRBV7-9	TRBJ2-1	CASSLGYRDEQFF	TGTGCCAGCAGCTTGGGCTATCGCGATGAGCAGTTCTTC
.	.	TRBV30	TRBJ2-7	CAWDFLGNYEQYF	TGTGCCTGGGATTTCCTGGGGAACTACGAGCAGTACTTC
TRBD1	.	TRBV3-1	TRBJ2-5	CASSFGQGDQETQYF	TGTGCCAGCAGTTTCGGACAGGGAGATCAAGAGACCCAGTACTTC
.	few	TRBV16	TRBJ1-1	CASSQLTSSSLNTEAFF	TGTGCCAGCAGCCAATTGACAAGCTCTTCGTTGAACACTGAAGCTTTCTTT
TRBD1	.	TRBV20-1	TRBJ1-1	CSARGDRGDTEAFF	TGCAGTGCTAGAGGGGACAGGGGGGACACTGAAGCTTTCTTT
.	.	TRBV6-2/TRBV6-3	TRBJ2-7	CASTDPSSGASSYEQYF	TGTGCCAGCACCGATCCCTCCTCCGGTGCGAGCTCCTACGAGCAGTACTTC
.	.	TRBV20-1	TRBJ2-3	CSASWGVSTDTQYF	TGCAGTGCTTCATGGGGGGTTAGCACAGATACGCAGTATTTT
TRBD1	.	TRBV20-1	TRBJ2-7	CSARDRDRVYEQYF	TGCAGTGCTAGAGACCGGGACAGGGTTTACGAGCAGTACTTC
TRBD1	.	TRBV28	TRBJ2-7	CASSTGTGNEQYF	TGTGCCAGCAGTACCGGGACAGGGAACGAGCAGTACTTC
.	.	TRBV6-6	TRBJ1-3	CASQSFSGNTIYF	TGTGCCAGCCAGTCGTTCTCTGGAAACACCATATATTTT
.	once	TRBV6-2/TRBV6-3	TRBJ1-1	CASSYSLERERTLKLYDSLVFF	TGTGCCAGCAGTTATTCTCTCGAGAGGGAACGAACACTGAAGCTTTACGACTCGTTGGTTTTCTTT
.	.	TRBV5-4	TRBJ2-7	CASSWDLSYEQYF	TGTGCCAGCAGCTGGGACTTGTCCTACGAGCAGTACTTC
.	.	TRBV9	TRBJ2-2	CAGSRVNTGELFF	TGTGCCGGAAGTAGGGTGAACACCGGGGAGCTGTTTTTT
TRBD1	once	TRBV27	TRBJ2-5	CASSLTGGWQTQYF	TGTGCCAGCAGTCTCACAGGGGGCTGGCAGACCCAGTACTTC
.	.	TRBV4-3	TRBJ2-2	CASSQHSNTGELFF	TGCGCCAGCAGCCAACATTCGAACACCGGGGAGCTGTTTTTT
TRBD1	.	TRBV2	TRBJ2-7	CAIPRTGGYEQYF	TGTGCCATACCTAGGACAGGGGGATACGAGCAGTACTTC
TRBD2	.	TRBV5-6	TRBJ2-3	CASSLARLAGLTDTQYF	TGTGCCAGCAGCTTGGCCCGACTAGCGGGACTGACAGATACGCAGTATTTT